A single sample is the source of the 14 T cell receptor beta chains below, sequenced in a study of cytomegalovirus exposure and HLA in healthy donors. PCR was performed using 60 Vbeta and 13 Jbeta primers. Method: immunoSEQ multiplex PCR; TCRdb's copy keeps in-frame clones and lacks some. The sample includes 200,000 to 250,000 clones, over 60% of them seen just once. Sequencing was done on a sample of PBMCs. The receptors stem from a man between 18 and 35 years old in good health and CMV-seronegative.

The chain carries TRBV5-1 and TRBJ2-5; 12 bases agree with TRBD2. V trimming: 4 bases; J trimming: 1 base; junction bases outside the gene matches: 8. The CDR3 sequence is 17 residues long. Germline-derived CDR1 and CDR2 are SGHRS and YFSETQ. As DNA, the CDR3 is TGCGCCAGCAGCGCAGGACTAGCGGGACGTTTCCAAGAGACCCAGTACTTC. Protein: CASSAGLAGRFQETQYF.

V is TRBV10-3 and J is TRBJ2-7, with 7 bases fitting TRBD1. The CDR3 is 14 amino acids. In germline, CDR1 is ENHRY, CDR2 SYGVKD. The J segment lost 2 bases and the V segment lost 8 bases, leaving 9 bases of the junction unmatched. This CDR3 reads CAIGRQGHAYEQYF. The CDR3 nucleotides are TGTGCCATCGGGAGACAGGGCCATGCCTACGAGCAGTACTTC.

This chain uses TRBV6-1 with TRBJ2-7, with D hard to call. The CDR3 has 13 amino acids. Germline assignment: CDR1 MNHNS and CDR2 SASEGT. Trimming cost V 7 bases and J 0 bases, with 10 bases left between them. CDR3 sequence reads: CASTHKISYEQYF. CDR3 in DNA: TGTGCCAGCACCCACAAAATCTCCTACGAGCAGTACTTC.

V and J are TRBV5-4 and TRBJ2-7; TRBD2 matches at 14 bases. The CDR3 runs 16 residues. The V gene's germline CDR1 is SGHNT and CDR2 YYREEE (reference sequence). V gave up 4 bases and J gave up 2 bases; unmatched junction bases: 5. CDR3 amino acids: CASSEGLAGATYEQYF. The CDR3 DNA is TGTGCCAGCAGCGAGGGACTAGCGGGGGCCACCTACGAGCAGTACTTC. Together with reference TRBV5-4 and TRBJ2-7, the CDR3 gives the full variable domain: ETGVTQSPTHLIKTRGQQVTLRCSSQSGHNTVSWYQQALGQGPQFIFQYYREEENGRGNFPPRFSGLQFPNYSSELNVNALELDDSALYLCASSEGLAGATYEQYFGPGTRLTVT.

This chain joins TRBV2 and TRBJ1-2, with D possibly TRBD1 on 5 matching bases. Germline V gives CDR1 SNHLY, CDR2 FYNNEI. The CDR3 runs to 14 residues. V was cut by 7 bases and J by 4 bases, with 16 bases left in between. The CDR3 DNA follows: TGTGCCAGCATTGCATCCAGGGACTCCTATGGCTACACCTTC. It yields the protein CASIASRDSYGYTF.

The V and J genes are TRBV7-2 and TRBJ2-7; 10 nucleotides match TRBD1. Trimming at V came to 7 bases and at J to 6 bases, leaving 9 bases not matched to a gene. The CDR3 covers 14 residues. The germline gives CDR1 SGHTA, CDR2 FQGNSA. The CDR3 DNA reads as TGTGCCAGCACGCAAGGGACAGGGGTTACCGAGCAGTACTTC. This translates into CASTQGTGVTEQYF.

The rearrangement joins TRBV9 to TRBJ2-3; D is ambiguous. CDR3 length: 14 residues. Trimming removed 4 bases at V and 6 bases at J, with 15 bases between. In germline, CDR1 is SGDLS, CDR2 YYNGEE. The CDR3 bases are TGTGCCAGCAGCCCCCACCCCGCGCCGGATACGCAGTATTTT. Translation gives CASSPHPAPDTQYF. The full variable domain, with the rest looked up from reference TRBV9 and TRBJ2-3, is DSGVTQTPKHLITATGQRVTLRCSPRSGDLSVYWYQQSLDQGLQFLIQYYNGEERAKGNILERFSAQQFPDLHSELNLSSLELGDSALYFCASSPHPAPDTQYFGPGTRLTVL.

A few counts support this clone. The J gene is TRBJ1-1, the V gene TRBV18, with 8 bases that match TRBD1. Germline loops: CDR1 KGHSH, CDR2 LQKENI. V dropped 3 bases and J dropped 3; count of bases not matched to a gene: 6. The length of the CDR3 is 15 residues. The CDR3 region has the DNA TGTGCCAGCTCACCCAGGGGGCGCGTTGACACTGAAGCTTTCTTT. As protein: CASSPRGRVDTEAFF. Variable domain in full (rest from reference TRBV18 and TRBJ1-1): NAGVMQNPRHLVRRRGQEARLRCSPMKGHSHVYWYRQLPEEGLKFMVYLQKENIIDESGMPKERFSAEFPKEGPSILRIQQVVRGDSAAYFCASSPRGRVDTEAFFGQGTRLTVV.

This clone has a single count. CDR3 coding DNA: TGTGCCAGCACCCTAGCGGGGGGGCTGGATGAGCAGTTCTTC. Translating it yields CASTLAGGLDEQFF. V is TRBV25-1 and J is TRBJ2-1, with 12 bases aligning to TRBD2. Germline assignment: CDR1 MGHDK and CDR2 SYGVNS. CDR3 length: 14 residues. V lost 7 bases, J lost 8 bases, and 6 bases stayed unmatched.

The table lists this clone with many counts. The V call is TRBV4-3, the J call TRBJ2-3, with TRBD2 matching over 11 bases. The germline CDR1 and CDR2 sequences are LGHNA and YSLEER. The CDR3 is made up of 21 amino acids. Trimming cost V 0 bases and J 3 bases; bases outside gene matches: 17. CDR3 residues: CASSQDRPLAGVVGSTDTQYF. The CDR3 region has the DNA TGCGCCAGCAGCCAAGATCGCCCACTAGCGGGAGTTGTGGGTTCGACAGATACGCAGTATTTT.

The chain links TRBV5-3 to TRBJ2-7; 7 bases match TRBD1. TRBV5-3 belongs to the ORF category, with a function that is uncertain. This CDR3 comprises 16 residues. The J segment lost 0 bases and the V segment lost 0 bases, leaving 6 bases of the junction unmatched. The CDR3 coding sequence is TGTGCCAGAAGCTTGGGGGGGACAGTATACTCCTACGAGCAGTACTTC. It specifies CARSLGGTVYSYEQYF.

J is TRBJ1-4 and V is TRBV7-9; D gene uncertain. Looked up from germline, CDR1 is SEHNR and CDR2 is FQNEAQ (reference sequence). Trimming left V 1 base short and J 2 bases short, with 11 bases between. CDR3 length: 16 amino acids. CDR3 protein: CASSLVKPGTNEKLFF. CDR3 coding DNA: TGTGCCAGCAGCTTAGTAAAACCGGGGACTAATGAAAAACTGTTTTTT. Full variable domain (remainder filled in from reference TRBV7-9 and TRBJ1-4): DTGVSQNPRHKITKRGQNVTFRCDPISEHNRLYWYRQTLGQGPEFLTYFQNEAQLEKSRLLSDRFSAERPKGSFSTLEIQRTEQGDSAMYLCASSLVKPGTNEKLFFGSGTQLSVL.

Written as DNA, the CDR3 is TGTGCCAGCAGCCCTTCTCTTTATCAGCCCCAGCATTTT. It specifies CASSPSLYQPQHF. The chain couples TRBV27 to TRBJ1-5; the D is unclear. CDR3 length: 13 amino acids. CDR1 is MNHEY, CDR2 SMNVEV, per germline (reference sequence). Between the trimmed V and J ends, which lost 6 bases and 5 bases, there was a span of 11 bases.

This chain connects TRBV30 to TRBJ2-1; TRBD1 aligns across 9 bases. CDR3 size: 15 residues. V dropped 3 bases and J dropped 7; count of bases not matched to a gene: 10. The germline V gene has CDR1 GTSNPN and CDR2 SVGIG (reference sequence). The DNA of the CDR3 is TGTGCCTGGAGCTTTGACAGGGGGAAAGGTAATGAGCAGTTCTTC. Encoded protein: CAWSFDRGKGNEQFF.